A selection of T cell receptor beta chains follows, all from one sample in a study of early T cells in non-severe SARS-CoV-2 infection. TCRdb called the 5' RACE reads again in MiXCR, with one record for every CDR3 protein. The table lists about 50,000 distinct CDR3 sequences, roughly 9.3% of them singletons, with about 15% in the top ten. Sequencing input: whole blood. Receptor source: an adult who was a healthcare worker with PCR-confirmed SARS-CoV-2 infection or an uninfected control (not recorded which). Both conserved end residues are part of each CDR3. Fields, in order: clone size, V gene, J gene, D gene, CDR3 DNA, CDR3 protein. D genes are given only for firm matches. Not every row has a clone size; where given, it reads once, few, many or a size class.

clone_size: NA
v_call: TRBV5-1
j_call: TRBJ2-1
d_call: NA
cdr3_nt: TGCGCCAGCAGCTTTCAGCAGGGGGGTTATGAGCAGTTCTTC
cdr3_aa: CASSFQQGGYEQFF

clone_size: NA
v_call: TRBV12-3/TRBV12-4
j_call: TRBJ2-3
d_call: NA
cdr3_nt: TGTGCCAGCAGTTCCCCCCCGACGCAGTATTTT
cdr3_aa: CASSSPPTQYF

clone_size: few
v_call: TRBV6-6
j_call: TRBJ2-7
d_call: NA
cdr3_nt: TGTGCCAGCAGTTACTCGAAAGAGGACCCCTACGAGCAGTACTTC
cdr3_aa: CASSYSKEDPYEQYF

clone_size: NA
v_call: TRBV6-5
j_call: TRBJ2-7
d_call: NA
cdr3_nt: TGTGCCAGCAGTTGGACGGACAGAGCCTACGAGCAGTACTTC
cdr3_aa: CASSWTDRAYEQYF

clone_size: many
v_call: TRBV6-4
j_call: TRBJ1-2
d_call: TRBD1
cdr3_nt: TGTGCCAGCAGTGACCGGACAGGGGGAGGCAGCTACACCTTC
cdr3_aa: CASSDRTGGGSYTF

clone_size: few
v_call: TRBV7-8
j_call: TRBJ1-1
d_call: TRBD1
cdr3_nt: TGTGCCAGCAGCCAACAGGGGGTGGGCACTGAAGCTTTCTTT
cdr3_aa: CASSQQGVGTEAFF

clone_size: many
v_call: TRBV18
j_call: TRBJ2-5
d_call: NA
cdr3_nt: TGTGCCAGCTCACCGTATAGAGAGACCCAGTACTTC
cdr3_aa: CASSPYRETQYF

clone_size: NA
v_call: TRBV2
j_call: TRBJ1-1
d_call: NA
cdr3_nt: TGTGCCAGCCAGAAGTACAGGGACACTGAAGCTTTCTTT
cdr3_aa: CASQKYRDTEAFF

clone_size: few
v_call: TRBV20-1
j_call: TRBJ1-6
d_call: TRBD1
cdr3_nt: TGCAGTGCTAGTGCGGGGACAGGGAGAATTTCACCCCTCCACTTT
cdr3_aa: CSASAGTGRISPLHF

clone_size: many
v_call: TRBV7-6
j_call: TRBJ2-3
d_call: TRBD2
cdr3_nt: TGTGCCAGCAGCCATAGACTAGCGGGAATGGGAACAGATACGCAGTATTTT
cdr3_aa: CASSHRLAGMGTDTQYF

clone_size: many
v_call: TRBV7-2
j_call: TRBJ2-7
d_call: TRBD2
cdr3_nt: TGTGCCAGTACCAATGGACTAGCGGGATCCGAGCAGTACTTC
cdr3_aa: CASTNGLAGSEQYF

clone_size: many
v_call: TRBV6-2/TRBV6-3
j_call: TRBJ2-1
d_call: TRBD2
cdr3_nt: TGTGCCGCCCGGGACTATTACAATGAGCAGTTCTTC
cdr3_aa: CAARDYYNEQFF

clone_size: many
v_call: TRBV7-2
j_call: TRBJ2-3
d_call: NA
cdr3_nt: TGTGCCAGCACCCAGCGAGGGGGGAGGACAGATACGCAGTATTTT
cdr3_aa: CASTQRGGRTDTQYF

clone_size: few
v_call: TRBV28
j_call: TRBJ2-1
d_call: NA
cdr3_nt: TGTGCCAGCAGCCTCGAACAGGGAGAAGATTATTTC
cdr3_aa: CASSLEQGEDYF

clone_size: many
v_call: TRBV7-9
j_call: TRBJ2-7
d_call: NA
cdr3_nt: TGTGCCAGCACCCACGACAGGACCGAGCAGTACTTC
cdr3_aa: CASTHDRTEQYF

clone_size: many
v_call: TRBV6-5
j_call: TRBJ2-3
d_call: NA
cdr3_nt: TGTGCCAGCAGTTACTCAAGCACAGATACGCAGTATTTT
cdr3_aa: CASSYSSTDTQYF

clone_size: many
v_call: TRBV5-1
j_call: TRBJ2-7
d_call: NA
cdr3_nt: TGCGCCAGCAGCTCCAGGGTTTACGAGCAGTACTTC
cdr3_aa: CASSSRVYEQYF

clone_size: few
v_call: TRBV24-1
j_call: TRBJ2-5
d_call: NA
cdr3_nt: TGTGCCACCAGTGATGGAGGGTTGGAGACCCAGTACTTC
cdr3_aa: CATSDGGLETQYF

clone_size: many
v_call: TRBV12-3/TRBV12-4
j_call: TRBJ2-1
d_call: NA
cdr3_nt: TGTGCCAGCACCCCGGGGCCCTACAATGAGCAGTTCTTC
cdr3_aa: CASTPGPYNEQFF

clone_size: many
v_call: TRBV7-8
j_call: TRBJ1-6
d_call: NA
cdr3_nt: TGTGCCAGCAGCCGCGGCCCCCCGGCAAGTTCACCCCTCCACTTT
cdr3_aa: CASSRGPPASSPLHF

clone_size: many
v_call: TRBV6-5
j_call: TRBJ1-6
d_call: TRBD1
cdr3_nt: TGTGCCAGCAGTCGGGACAGGCTGTCACCCCTCCACTTT
cdr3_aa: CASSRDRLSPLHF

clone_size: many
v_call: TRBV2
j_call: TRBJ1-2
d_call: NA
cdr3_nt: TGTGCCAGCAGTGATGAGGCCGTCCGAAGAATCTATGGCTACACCTTC
cdr3_aa: CASSDEAVRRIYGYTF

clone_size: many
v_call: TRBV7-8
j_call: TRBJ2-7
d_call: TRBD2
cdr3_nt: TGTGCCAGCAGCTTAGCGGGGAGCGGGAAGTCGGCCTACGAGCAGTACTTC
cdr3_aa: CASSLAGSGKSAYEQYF

clone_size: many
v_call: TRBV7-9
j_call: TRBJ1-4
d_call: NA
cdr3_nt: TGTGCCAGCAGCCTAGGACAAGGACTGTTTTTT
cdr3_aa: CASSLGQGLFF

clone_size: many
v_call: TRBV30
j_call: TRBJ1-5
d_call: NA
cdr3_nt: TGTGCCTGTTCCAGGGCAAGCGCCGGTAATCAGCCCCAGCATTTT
cdr3_aa: CACSRASAGNQPQHF

clone_size: many
v_call: TRBV7-7
j_call: TRBJ2-7
d_call: TRBD2
cdr3_nt: TGTGCTAGCAGCCCCGCTAGCGGAACCTACGAGCAGTACTTC
cdr3_aa: CASSPASGTYEQYF

clone_size: NA
v_call: TRBV28
j_call: TRBJ1-1
d_call: TRBD1
cdr3_nt: TGTGCCAGCATTACCGGACAGGGAGGAAAGGCTTTCTTT
cdr3_aa: CASITGQGGKAFF

clone_size: many
v_call: TRBV4-1
j_call: TRBJ2-4
d_call: NA
cdr3_nt: TGTGCCAGCAGCCAACCCTGGGAGGAGGTTCAAGCCAAAAACATTCAGTACTTC
cdr3_aa: CASSQPWEEVQAKNIQYF

clone_size: few
v_call: TRBV6-1
j_call: TRBJ2-7
d_call: NA
cdr3_nt: TGTGCCAGCAGGTACTTTAGTGTCAGCTCCTACGAGCAGTACTTC
cdr3_aa: CASRYFSVSSYEQYF

clone_size: many
v_call: TRBV2
j_call: TRBJ2-1
d_call: TRBD2
cdr3_nt: TGTGCCAGCAGCATACTAGCGGGAGGGGATGAGCAGTTCTTC
cdr3_aa: CASSILAGGDEQFF

clone_size: many
v_call: TRBV20-1
j_call: TRBJ2-7
d_call: NA
cdr3_nt: TGCAGTGCTTTACAGGGCTACGAGCAGTACTTC
cdr3_aa: CSALQGYEQYF

clone_size: few
v_call: TRBV28
j_call: TRBJ2-4
d_call: NA
cdr3_nt: TGTGCCAGCAGTGGAGAGGGGGCCAAAAACATTCAGTACTTC
cdr3_aa: CASSGEGAKNIQYF

clone_size: few
v_call: TRBV7-2
j_call: TRBJ1-1
d_call: NA
cdr3_nt: TGTGCCAGCAGCTTATCAGTGAACACTGAAGCTTTCTTT
cdr3_aa: CASSLSVNTEAFF

clone_size: NA
v_call: TRBV30
j_call: TRBJ2-5
d_call: TRBD2
cdr3_nt: TGTGCCTGGAGTGCGGGACTAACTCAAGAGACCCAGTACTTC
cdr3_aa: CAWSAGLTQETQYF

clone_size: many
v_call: TRBV19
j_call: TRBJ1-5
d_call: NA
cdr3_nt: TGTGCCAGTAGTCCCGCCCCACGCTGGAGCAATCAGCCCCAGCATTTT
cdr3_aa: CASSPAPRWSNQPQHF